The 14 T cell receptor beta chains below come from one sample, sequenced in a study of neoadjuvant anti-PD-1 for oral cavity cancer. The time point is: after neoadjuvant nivolumab, at surgical resection. Assay: immunoSEQ multiplex PCR; the TCRdb copy retains only in-frame clones and omits some. The profile shows some 14,000 clones, approximately 74% of them singletons. Sequencing was performed on PBMCs, taken after nivolumab (anti-PD-1) treatment. Every receptor here comes from a person between 40 and 79 years old with oral cavity squamous cell carcinoma.

V gene TRBV6-1 combines with J gene TRBJ2-7, with no clear D. Germline-derived CDR1 and CDR2 are MNHNS and SASEGT. This CDR3 region has 10 residues. Trimming removed 8 bases at V and 5 bases at J, with 7 bases between. Here the CDR3 reads CASRWDEQYF. In nucleotides, the CDR3 is TGTGCCAGCCGGTGGGACGAGCAGTACTTC.

This clone was found a few times. The V and J genes are TRBV6-4 and TRBJ2-7; the D is unclear. V lost 0 bases, J lost 3 bases, and 6 bases lay in between. CDR3 length: 13 residues. Looked up from germline, CDR1 is MRHNA and CDR2 is SNTAGT. This CDR3 is CASSDSPGYEQYF. CDR3 coding DNA: TGTGCCAGCAGTGACTCCCCTGGCTACGAGCAGTACTTC.

This clone was counted a single time. The chain has TRBV6-1 and TRBJ1-2; perhaps TRBD1 as D (5 bases). CDR3 length equals 13 residues. Trimming removed 7 bases at V and 4 bases at J, with 13 bases between. Per germline, CDR1 MNHNS and CDR2 SASEGT. In DNA form, the CDR3 reads TGTGCCAGCACCCGGCGGGGGAGCTATGGCTACACCTTC. As protein: CASTRRGSYGYTF.

This clone occurred a few times. This chain connects TRBV19 to TRBJ1-5; 7 bases are a match to TRBD1. This CDR3 contains 14 residues. Looked up from germline, CDR1 is LNHDA and CDR2 is SQIVND (reference sequence). Losses at the gene ends were 5 bases for V and 5 bases for J; bases not matched to a gene: 6. Here the CDR3 reads CASSSSRGDQPQHF. In nucleotides, the CDR3 is TGTGCCAGTAGTTCCAGCAGGGGGGATCAGCCCCAGCATTTT.

J is TRBJ2-7 and V is TRBV6-6; a possible D gene is TRBD1 (6 bases). The germline V gene has CDR1 MNHNY and CDR2 SVGAGI (reference sequence). Trimming cost V 5 bases and J 6 bases, with 20 bases left between them. This CDR3 has 15 amino acids. Here the CDR3 DNA reads TGTGCCAGCAGTAAACAGGGACCCAACTACGGCGAGCAGTACTTC. As protein: CASSKQGPNYGEQYF.

This clone was counted a few times. This chain uses TRBV28 with TRBJ2-7; D unresolved. In germline, CDR1 is MDHEN, CDR2 SYDVKM. Trimming cost V 3 bases and J 7 bases, with 19 bases left between them. CDR3 length equals 15 residues. DNA for the CDR3: TGTGCCAGCAGTTTGAGTCCCTCCGGATCAGGAGAGCAGTACTTC. Its protein product is CASSLSPSGSGEQYF.

This chain uses TRBV2 with TRBJ2-6; 8 positions agree with TRBD1. The CDR3 has 17 residues. Germline CDR1 SNHLY, CDR2 FYNNEI. V shed 4 bases and J 0 bases; nucleotides not matched to a gene: 5. The CDR3 coding sequence is TGTGCCAGCAGTGTCCAGGGGGCTCACTCTGGGGCCAACGTCCTGACTTTC. Translated: CASSVQGAHSGANVLTF.

The rearrangement links TRBV25-1 to TRBJ2-4; D might be TRBD1 or TRBD2, each matching 7 bases. CDR1 and CDR2 from the germline V gene are MGHDK and SYGVNS. V lost 7 bases to trimming and J lost 6 bases, with 19 bases between them. CDR3 length: 15 residues. For the CDR3, the DNA is TGTGCCAGCACCGCACCAGGGGGGGTTGGAAACATTCAGTACTTC. Translated: CASTAPGGVGNIQYF.

This rearrangement joins TRBV5-1 to TRBJ2-3; 8 nucleotides line up with TRBD2. After removal of 0 bases from V and 5 bases from J, the junction contained 8 bases not matched to a gene. Germline CDR1 reads SGHRS; CDR2 reads YFSETQ. The length of the CDR3 is 16 residues. CDR3 nucleotides: TGCGCCAGCAGCTTGGTCGGGAGGGTCGGGATAGATACGCAGTATTTT. It yields the protein CASSLVGRVGIDTQYF.

The chain joins TRBV28 to TRBJ1-2; D gene uncertain. Germline CDR1 and CDR2: MDHEN and SYDVKM. This CDR3 is 15 amino acids long. The V end was cut by 7 bases, the J end by 2 bases, with 17 bases between. The CDR3 sequence is CASTPHPAGNYGYTF. The CDR3 DNA sequence: TGTGCCAGCACCCCACACCCAGCAGGCAACTATGGCTACACCTTC.

The V gene is TRBV7-8, the J gene TRBJ2-5; the D is unclear. This CDR3 has 17 amino acids. Germline V CDR1 and CDR2: SGHVS, FQNEAQ. V lost 5 bases and J lost 3, with 22 bases in between. CDR3 nucleotides: TGTGCCAGCAGCGTCGAGCCTTACTGGTCCCATAAAGAGACCCAGTACTTC. Its translation is CASSVEPYWSHKETQYF.

The chain uses TRBV30 and TRBJ1-1, with 10 bases identical to TRBD1. This CDR3 has 16 residues. CDR1 and CDR2 from the germline V gene are GTSNPN and SVGIG (reference sequence). After removal of 1 base from V and 3 bases from J, the junction contained 8 bases not matched to a gene. CDR3 nucleotides: TGTGCCTGGAGTGGGGTCCGGACAGGGGGGCACACTGAAGCTTTCTTT. Protein product: CAWSGVRTGGHTEAFF.

V and J are TRBV2 and TRBJ2-2; D remains unclear. The V gene lost 3 bases and the J gene lost 6 bases, with 8 bases spanning the gap. The CDR3 consists of 13 residues. Germline loops: CDR1 SNHLY, CDR2 FYNNEI. CDR3 nucleotides: TGTGCCAGCAGTGATAGATCCGCCGGGGAGCTGTTTTTT. It translates to CASSDRSAGELFF.

The rearrangement uses TRBV5-4 and TRBJ1-1; D might be TRBD1 (5 bases). The germline gives CDR1 SGHNT, CDR2 YYREEE (reference sequence). The CDR3 spans 14 residues. Trimming removed 6 bases from V and 4 bases from J, with 16 bases in between. The CDR3 DNA is TGTGCCAGCATCGACGGGGGTTCTAGCACTGAAGCTTTCTTT. It translates to CASIDGGSSTEAFF.